A single sample is the source of the 8 T cell receptor beta chains below, sequenced in a study of cytomegalovirus exposure and HLA in healthy donors. The study ran its PCR with 60 Vbeta and 13 Jbeta primers. The repertoire was sequenced with immunoSEQ multiplex PCR; TCRdb's copy has only in-frame clones and lacks some. The repertoire consists of fewer than 200,000 clones, with over 60% occurring once and the leading ten covering around 1.5%. Sequenced: PBMCs. These receptors all stem from a girl under 18 in good health and CMV-seronegative.

This chain joins TRBV7-3 and TRBJ2-7, with TRBD2 matching 8 bases. Germline V gene lookup returns CDR1 SGHTA and CDR2 FQGTGA. V dropped 5 bases and J dropped 9; count of bases not matched to a gene: 15. The CDR3 is 15 residues long. The chain's CDR3 is CASSVQPAGEGGQYF. The CDR3 DNA is TGTGCCAGCAGCGTCCAACCAGCGGGGGAAGGCGGGCAGTACTTC. The full variable domain, its missing parts supplied by reference TRBV7-3 and TRBJ2-7, is GAGVSQTPSNKVTEKGKYVELRCDPISGHTALYWYRQSLGQGPEFLIYFQGTGAADDSGLPNDRFFAVRPEGSVSTLKIQRTERGDSAVYLCASSVQPAGEGGQYFGPGTRLTVT.

This clone turned up a few times. The J gene is TRBJ1-5, the V gene TRBV5-1, with 7 positions matching TRBD1. Unmatched junction bases numbered 9, after V lost 4 bases and J lost 5 bases. The germline gives CDR1 SGHRS, CDR2 YFSETQ. The CDR3 consists of 15 residues. The CDR3 protein is CASSQGTAPHQPQHF. The CDR3 DNA is TGCGCCAGCAGCCAAGGGACAGCTCCCCATCAGCCCCAGCATTTT.

V is TRBV9 and J is TRBJ2-7; 7 bases map to TRBD1. CDR3 size: 14 residues. Trimming at V came to 4 bases and at J to 1 base, leaving 5 bases not matched to a gene. Germline V lookup: CDR1 SGDLS, CDR2 YYNGEE. CDR3 in amino acids: CASSIGTASYEQYF. CDR3 sequence (DNA): TGTGCCAGCAGCATTGGGACAGCTTCCTACGAGCAGTACTTC. Supplemented by reference TRBV9 and TRBJ2-7, the full variable domain reads DSGVTQTPKHLITATGQRVTLRCSPRSGDLSVYWYQQSLDQGLQFLIQYYNGEERAKGNILERFSAQQFPDLHSELNLSSLELGDSALYFCASSIGTASYEQYFGPGTRLTVT.

The rearrangement links TRBV19 to TRBJ2-1, with TRBD2 identical over 10 bases. The CDR3 runs to 17 residues. Germline V gene lookup returns CDR1 LNHDA and CDR2 SQIVND (reference sequence). The CDR3 here is CASSPSGGKSSYNEQFF. Here the CDR3 DNA reads TGTGCTTCTTCCCCTAGCGGGGGCAAAAGCTCCTACAATGAGCAGTTCTTC.

The chain uses TRBV6-1 and TRBJ1-6; D gene unclear. The ends were cut back, 5 bases at V and 7 bases at J, with 9 bases in the middle. The CDR3 extends over 13 amino acids. Looked up from germline, CDR1 is MNHNS and CDR2 is SASEGT. CDR3 nucleotides: TGTGCCAGCAGTTCCGGGGTGAATTCACCCCTCCACTTT. The encoded protein is CASSSGVNSPLHF.

The chain joins TRBV6-1 to TRBJ2-5, with a possible D match to TRBD2 (6 bases). The V and J ends lost 1 base and 5 bases respectively, with 11 bases between them. Germline values: CDR1 MNHNS, CDR2 SASEGT. The CDR3 consists of 14 residues. The CDR3 sequence is CASSEVGGLETQYF. Written as DNA, the CDR3 is TGTGCCAGCAGTGAAGTGGGAGGCTTGGAGACCCAGTACTTC.

The chain joins TRBV6-1 to TRBJ2-7; no clear D. Germline V gene lookup returns CDR1 MNHNS and CDR2 SASEGT. With 6 bases removed from V and 0 bases from J, the gap between germline ends came to 3 bases. The CDR3 covers 11 residues. CDR3 DNA: TGTGCCAGCAGCTTCTCCTACGAGCAGTACTTC. Its protein is CASSFSYEQYF.

The chain uses TRBV10-2 and TRBJ1-2; D remains ambiguous. This CDR3 is 11 amino acids long. The germline CDR1 and CDR2 sequences are WSHSY and SAAADI. Deletions cut 8 bases from V and 7 bases from J, with 11 bases between. CDR3 sequence reads: CASYDVSGYTF. The CDR3 coding sequence is TGCGCCAGCTATGATGTTAGTGGCTACACCTTC.